The clone carrying this T cell receptor (beta chain) was seen at least ten times. The antigen is unknown. TCR beta VDJ and CDR3 profiles were obtained from a genomic DNA template. TCRdb re-analysed the reads in MiXCR, keeping a single row per CDR3 protein. This table has roughly 180,000 distinct CDR3 sequences, 45% to 60% appearing once. V was pared by 0 bases and J by 0 bases, with 8 bases between. CDR1 and CDR2 (germline): DFQATT, SNEGSKA (reference sequence). The CDR3 is made up of 14 amino acids. Sequencing was done on patients that had shown CD8+CD57+ cell expansion by flow cytometry. Blood samples were obtained from patients who had received no prior therapy. This entry belongs to a study of CD8+CD57+ T cells in acquired aplastic anemia. Study-level background: CD4+ and CD8+ cells, once sorted, gave DNA averaging around 3.2 ug. General study points: Statistical testing detected no significant gap in CD8+ Simpson's diversity between patients and controls.

This chain uses TRBV20-1 with TRBJ1-1; TRBD1 is a possible D gene (5 bases). The material sequenced was sorted CD4+, CD8+, or CD8+CD57+ T cells (not recorded which) from PBMCs. The sequence was obtained from a human donor with aplastic anemia. The DNA of the CDR3 is TGCAGTGCTAGAGATCAGGGAATGAACACTGAAGCTTTCTTT. Translating gives CSARDQGMNTEAFF.